The 18 T cell receptor beta chains below all came from one sample that was sequenced in a study of shared clonotypes between healthy human individuals. This table comes from immunoSEQ multiplex PCR, and its TCRdb copy is limited to in-frame clones, with some not included. Here the sample spans around 1.9 million clones, just over 90% being singletons. Terminally differentiated effector memory CD45RA+ cells were left out of the naive CD8 fraction, which was CD45RO-negative and positively selected for CCR7. Sequencing was done on a sample of naive CD8+ T cells from PBMCs. The receptors originated from a man younger than 35 in good health. Some clones in this sample may be carry-over from other donors' samples.

V usage is TRBV10-3 and J usage is TRBJ2-7; 10 nucleotides align to TRBD2. Germline V CDR1 and CDR2: ENHRY, SYGVKD. CDR3 size: 13 residues. Trimming took 8 bases from V and 5 from J; bases not matched to a gene: 6. DNA for the CDR3: TGTGCCATCCTCCTAGCGGGAGTGGACGAGCAGTACTTC. It encodes CAILLAGVDEQYF.

The rearrangement links TRBV2 to TRBJ2-6; no clear D. The V and J ends lost 10 bases and 4 bases respectively, with 14 bases between them. There are 14 residues in the CDR3. From germline, CDR1 is SNHLY and CDR2 FYNNEI. CDR3 sequence reads: CANSEERGANVLTF. CDR3 coding DNA: TGTGCCAACAGCGAAGAGAGGGGGGCCAACGTCCTGACTTTC.

The V gene is TRBV13, the J gene TRBJ1-2; D unresolved. The CDR3 length is 13 residues. The germline V and J ends were trimmed by 1 base and 8 bases, with 11 bases remaining between them. Germline loops: CDR1 PRHDT, CDR2 FYEKMQ (reference sequence). CDR3 sequence reads: CASSLDLHSGYTF. In nucleotides, the CDR3 is TGTGCCAGCAGCTTAGATCTTCATTCCGGCTACACCTTC. The whole variable domain, remainder taken from reference TRBV13 and TRBJ1-2, is AAGVIQSPRHLIKEKRETATLKCYPIPRHDTVYWYQQGPGQDPQFLISFYEKMQSDKGSIPDRFSAQQFSDYHSELNMSSLELGDSALYFCASSLDLHSGYTFGSGTRLTVV.

This rearrangement joins TRBV30 to TRBJ1-5; TRBD1 aligns across 10 bases. The CDR3 extends over 16 amino acids. The V gene's germline CDR1 is GTSNPN and CDR2 SVGIG (reference sequence). V shed 3 bases, J shed 5 bases, and the junction held 10 bases outside the gene matches. In DNA form, the CDR3 reads TGTGCCTGGAGCCCAATGGGACAGGGGTGGGATCAGCCCCAGCATTTT. It yields the protein CAWSPMGQGWDQPQHF.

V and J are TRBV10-3 and TRBJ1-1; D gene ambiguous. CDR1 and CDR2 (germline): ENHRY, SYGVKD. The CDR3 is 14 amino acids. V dropped 7 bases and J dropped 3 bases, with 15 bases sitting between them. The CDR3 DNA reads as TGTGCCATCAAGGACCAGGAGGGCCACACTGAAGCTTTCTTT. Its protein product is CAIKDQEGHTEAFF.

The CDR3 DNA reads TGTGCCAGTAGTATGCGCATCCGGGACGTATTATATGGCTACACCTTC. This gives the protein CASSMRIRDVLYGYTF. The chain uses TRBV19 and TRBJ1-2; TRBD1 is a possible D gene (5 bases). Trimming removed 3 bases at V and 5 bases at J, with 19 bases between. Looked up from germline, CDR1 is LNHDA and CDR2 is SQIVND (reference sequence). The CDR3 is 16 residues long.

V is TRBV28 and J is TRBJ2-7; no definite D call. The CDR3 is 15 residues long. V dropped 5 bases and J dropped 3 bases, with 17 bases sitting between them. CDR1 and CDR2 (germline): MDHEN, SYDVKM. This CDR3 is CASSHTWATDYEQYF. For the CDR3, the DNA is TGTGCCAGCAGTCACACCTGGGCCACTGACTACGAGCAGTACTTC.

This sequence joins TRBV25-1 and TRBJ1-1; D perhaps matches TRBD1 (6 bases). This CDR3 comprises 15 residues. The ends were cut back, 4 bases at V and 2 bases at J, with 14 bases in the middle. Germline V gene lookup returns CDR1 MGHDK and CDR2 SYGVNS. DNA of the CDR3: TGTGCCAGCAGTGGGGGGCAGGGAGGCAACACTGAAGCTTTCTTT. Translation: CASSGGQGGNTEAFF.

The CDR3 DNA follows: TGTGCCAGCAGGAGCGGGAGTACGATCGATACGCAGTATTTT. Protein product: CASRSGSTIDTQYF. This chain connects TRBV7-9 to TRBJ2-3; 8 nucleotides agree with TRBD2. Looked up from germline, CDR1 is SEHNR and CDR2 is FQNEAQ (reference sequence). V trimming: 6 bases; J trimming: 6 bases; junction bases outside the gene matches: 8. The CDR3 contains 14 residues. Based on the CDR3 plus reference TRBV7-9 and TRBJ2-3, the full variable domain is DTGVSQNPRHKITKRGQNVTFRCDPISEHNRLYWYRQTLGQGPEFLTYFQNEAQLEKSRLLSDRFSAERPKGSFSTLEIQRTEQGDSAMYLCASRSGSTIDTQYFGPGTRLTVL.

DNA of the CDR3: TGTGCCAGCAAGGGAGGACTGTTAACCTACGAGCAGTACTTC. Translated: CASKGGLLTYEQYF. The chain joins TRBV2 to TRBJ2-7; D is possibly TRBD2 (6 bases). Trimming pared 7 bases from V and 2 bases from J, leaving 15 bases between. The CDR3 is 14 residues long. Germline V gene lookup returns CDR1 SNHLY and CDR2 FYNNEI.

The V call is TRBV29-1, the J call TRBJ2-1; D call uncertain. The CDR3 has 10 amino acids. The germline V and J ends were trimmed by 6 bases and 5 bases, with 5 bases remaining between them. Looked up from germline, CDR1 is SQVTM and CDR2 is ANQGSEA. CDR3 amino acids: CSVDDNEQFF. Here the CDR3 DNA reads TGCAGCGTGGATGACAATGAGCAGTTCTTC.

The chain carries TRBV11-2 and TRBJ2-2, with TRBD2 identical over 7 bases. The J segment lost 4 bases and the V segment lost 2 bases, leaving 7 bases of the junction unmatched. The V gene's germline CDR1 is SGHAT and CDR2 FQNNGV. The CDR3 extends over 16 amino acids. CDR3 loop: CASSLRLAELTGELFF. For the CDR3, the DNA is TGTGCCAGCAGCTTACGTCTAGCGGAGCTCACCGGGGAGCTGTTTTTT.

The V call is TRBV4-1, the J call TRBJ2-1, with TRBD2 identical over 7 bases. The CDR3 is made up of 16 amino acids. Germline values: CDR1 MGHRA, CDR2 YSYEKL. With 1 base clipped from V and 2 bases from J, the junction kept 5 bases outside the gene matches. Here the CDR3 reads CASSQAVGTTYNEQFF. The CDR3 bases are TGCGCCAGCAGCCAAGCGGTTGGGACTACCTACAATGAGCAGTTCTTC.

This chain joins TRBV7-9 and TRBJ2-3; 8 bases are shared with TRBD1. Germline-derived CDR1 and CDR2 are SEHNR and FQNEAQ (reference sequence). This CDR3 has 17 amino acids. V shed 5 bases and J 2 bases; nucleotides not matched to a gene: 12. This CDR3 reads CASSHPTGDKYTDTQYF. The CDR3 DNA sequence: TGTGCCAGCAGCCACCCGACAGGGGACAAGTACACAGATACGCAGTATTTT.

The chain joins TRBV4-1 to TRBJ2-7, with D maybe TRBD1 (5 bases). The CDR3 contains 14 residues. V was clipped by 5 bases and J by 3 bases, with 14 bases between them. The germline gives CDR1 MGHRA, CDR2 YSYEKL. CDR3 bases: TGCGCCAGCAGCACCAGGGTCCCAAACTACGAGCAGTACTTC. Translated, it gives CASSTRVPNYEQYF.

The chain links TRBV25-1 to TRBJ1-1; 8 nucleotides match TRBD1. Losses at the gene ends were 4 bases for V and 6 bases for J; bases not matched to a gene: 10. The CDR3 runs to 15 residues. The germline gives CDR1 MGHDK, CDR2 SYGVNS. The chain's CDR3 is CASSVDRGQTAEAFF. The CDR3 bases are TGTGCCAGCAGTGTCGACAGGGGACAAACGGCTGAAGCTTTCTTT.

The chain links TRBV27 to TRBJ2-3; 8 bases match TRBD2. The trim removed 5 bases at V and 6 bases at J, leaving 7 bases unmatched. There are 14 residues in the CDR3. CDR1 MNHEY and CDR2 SMNVEV come from the germline V gene (reference sequence). CDR3 protein: CASSPLGGVDTQYF. The CDR3 region has the DNA TGTGCCAGCAGTCCCCTCGGGGGGGTGGATACGCAGTATTTT.

This clone was counted between two and nine times. The J gene is TRBJ1-1, the V gene TRBV5-5; D not resolved. CDR3 length equals 15 residues. V was pared by 0 bases and J by 5 bases, with 14 bases between. CDR1 is SGHKS, CDR2 YYEKEE, per germline (reference sequence). Written as DNA, the CDR3 is TGTGCCAGCAGCTTGGCTGTGGGAGGTAAGACTGAAGCTTTCTTT. It yields the protein CASSLAVGGKTEAFF.